Listed here are 31 T cell receptor beta chains from one sample, sequenced in a study of radiation and T cells in renal cell carcinoma. TCRdb's copy holds only in-frame clones and misses some; the assay was immunoSEQ multiplex PCR. The sample holds 100,000 to 150,000 clones; around four fifths are singletons and the top ten take 1.9%. Noted time point: blood 2 weeks post-SBRT. Treatment in this sample: 15 Gy SBRT to primary tumor, nephrectomy 4 weeks later. The specimen comprised blood, sampled from a patient whose treatment included radiotherapy and nephrectomy. These receptors were obtained from an older woman with renal cell carcinoma.

A few counts support this clone. The chain is built from TRBV10-3 and TRBJ2-7; D perhaps matches TRBD2 (6 bases). The CDR3 runs to 14 residues. The V gene lost 4 bases and the J gene lost 7 bases, with 17 bases spanning the gap. Germline loops: CDR1 ENHRY, CDR2 SYGVKD. CDR3 region: CAISVAQTGGEQYF. The CDR3 bases are TGTGCCATCAGTGTAGCACAAACTGGGGGGGAGCAGTACTTC.

The V gene is TRBV2, the J gene TRBJ1-2, with D possibly matching TRBD1 (6 bases). CDR1 is SNHLY and CDR2 is FYNNEI in the germline V gene. CDR3 size: 16 residues. The ends were cut back, 5 bases at V and 8 bases at J, with 24 bases in the middle. The CDR3, as DNA: TGTGCCAGCAGTCGCCCAACGGGGGCGAGGGTAGGAGGCTACACCTTC. Amino acid sequence: CASSRPTGARVGGYTF.

The rearrangement uses TRBV19 and TRBJ2-4; tentatively, D is TRBD1 (5 bases). The length of the CDR3 is 13 residues. V lost 7 bases and J lost 6, with 13 bases in between. Germline lookup yields CDR1 LNHDA and CDR2 SQIVND (reference sequence). The CDR3 DNA is TGTGCCAGTACTCCCAGGGTCGGAAACATTCAGTACTTC. Protein: CASTPRVGNIQYF.

The chain carries TRBV7-2 and TRBJ2-4; D may correspond to TRBD1 or TRBD2 (6 bases each). CDR3 length equals 14 residues. Between the trimmed V and J ends, which lost 5 bases and 6 bases, there was a span of 14 bases. In germline, CDR1 is SGHTA, CDR2 FQGNSA. CDR3 residues: CASSHPGAGNIQYF. The CDR3 DNA reads TGTGCCAGCAGCCACCCGGGGGCCGGAAACATTCAGTACTTC.

V is TRBV18 and J is TRBJ2-2; D may be TRBD1 or TRBD2 (5 bases each). The germline V and J ends were trimmed by 6 bases and 2 bases, with 13 bases remaining between them. CDR3 length: 15 residues. The germline gives CDR1 KGHSH, CDR2 LQKENI. CDR3 in DNA: TGTGCCAGCTCTCCCTCGGGGCTCAACACCGGGGAGCTGTTTTTT. Encoded protein: CASSPSGLNTGELFF. Full variable domain (missing parts from reference TRBV18 and TRBJ2-2): NAGVMQNPRHLVRRRGQEARLRCSPMKGHSHVYWYRQLPEEGLKFMVYLQKENIIDESGMPKERFSAEFPKEGPSILRIQQVVRGDSAAYFCASSPSGLNTGELFFGEGSRLTVL.

This clone appeared once. The CDR3 spells CASSVASGTSETQYF. The CDR3 DNA follows: TGTGCCAGCAGCGTAGCCTCCGGGACCTCAGAGACCCAGTACTTC. The chain couples TRBV9 to TRBJ2-5; perhaps D is TRBD1 or TRBD2 (5 bases each). Trimming stripped 0 bases from V and 4 bases from J, with 13 bases between. From germline, CDR1 is SGDLS and CDR2 YYNGEE. CDR3 length: 15 amino acids.

The chain has TRBV6-6 and TRBJ1-2, with 9 bases aligning to TRBD1. The CDR3 covers 12 residues. Germline CDR1 reads MNHNY; CDR2 reads SVGAGI (reference sequence). After removal of 9 bases from V and 3 bases from J, the junction contained 2 bases not matched to a gene. This CDR3 reads CASRTGDYGYTF. For the CDR3, the DNA is TGTGCCAGTAGGACAGGGGACTATGGCTACACCTTC.

In the case of this clone: A much larger clone differs from this one at a single base, so this may be a read error. V is TRBV19 and J is TRBJ1-2, with 8 nucleotides matching TRBD1. The J segment lost 4 bases and the V segment lost 9 bases, leaving 7 bases of the junction unmatched. CDR1 is LNHDA and CDR2 is SQIVND in the germline V gene (reference sequence). There are 13 residues in the CDR3. The CDR3 region is CASTGQAFYGYTF. The CDR3 region has the DNA TGTGCCAGCACGGGACAGGCTTTCTATGGCTACACCTTC.

The chain joins TRBV19 to TRBJ1-2; D is undetermined. The germline V and J ends were trimmed by 2 bases and 0 bases, with 4 bases remaining between them. Germline CDR1 is LNHDA and CDR2 is SQIVND (reference sequence). The length of the CDR3 is 13 residues. The CDR3 spells CASSISANYGYTF. The CDR3 bases are TGTGCCAGTAGTATATCAGCTAACTATGGCTACACCTTC.

The V and J genes are TRBV4-1 and TRBJ2-5; tentatively, D is TRBD2 (6 bases). The CDR3 is 14 residues long. The V end lost 5 bases, the J end lost 0 bases, and 10 bases lay between the germline ends. Looked up from germline, CDR1 is MGHRA and CDR2 is YSYEKL. CDR3 coding DNA: TGCGCCAGCAGCAGATTAGCGGACCAAGAGACCCAGTACTTC. Protein sequence: CASSRLADQETQYF.

The V call is TRBV2, the J call TRBJ2-7, with D perhaps matching TRBD1 (6 bases). Trimming shortened V by 5 bases and J by 3 bases, and 8 bases separated the two germline ends. The CDR3 runs to 12 residues. The germline V gene has CDR1 SNHLY and CDR2 FYNNEI. The CDR3 spells CASSRTVYEQYF. DNA for the CDR3: TGTGCCAGCAGTCGGACAGTCTACGAGCAGTACTTC.

The CDR3 DNA follows: TGTGCCAGCAGCTTCACCGGGACAGAGACTTCACCCCTCCACTTT. This translates into CASSFTGTETSPLHF. V gene TRBV11-2 combines with J gene TRBJ1-6; 7 bases map to TRBD1. The V gene's germline CDR1 is SGHAT and CDR2 FQNNGV. After removal of 3 bases from V and 9 bases from J, the junction contained 8 bases not matched to a gene. CDR3 length equals 15 residues. The whole variable domain, remainder taken from reference TRBV11-2 and TRBJ1-6, is EAGVAQSPRYKIIEKRQSVAFWCNPISGHATLYWYQQILGQGPKLLIQFQNNGVVDDSQLPKDRFSAERLKGVDSTLKIQPAKLEDSAVYLCASSFTGTETSPLHFGNGTRLTVT.

This clone was observed a single time. The J gene is TRBJ2-2, the V gene TRBV11-2; TRBD1 matches 9 bases. The germline V gene encodes CDR1 SGHAT and CDR2 FQNNGV. The trim removed 4 bases at V and 7 bases at J, leaving 10 bases unmatched. CDR3 length equals 16 residues. Written as DNA, the CDR3 is TGTGCCAGCAGCTACCAACCACAGGGGGCCGGCGGGGAGCTGTTTTTT. This translates into CASSYQPQGAGGELFF.

The gene calls are TRBV27 and TRBJ1-4, with 7 bases fitting TRBD1. Germline V gene lookup returns CDR1 MNHEY and CDR2 SMNVEV (reference sequence). The CDR3 has 15 residues. With 3 bases clipped from V and 1 base from J, the junction kept 2 bases outside the gene matches. Here the CDR3 reads CASSFYRGTNEKLFF. CDR3 nucleotide sequence: TGTGCCAGCAGTTTTTACAGGGGAACTAATGAAAAACTGTTTTTT.

J is TRBJ2-5 and V is TRBV9; 8 bases fit TRBD1. The CDR3 is made up of 14 amino acids. CDR1 is SGDLS and CDR2 is YYNGEE in the germline V gene. Trimming removed 4 bases from V and 4 bases from J; junction bases left unmatched: 6. The CDR3 protein is CASSSRTGRETQYF. CDR3 sequence (DNA): TGTGCCAGCAGCTCAAGGACAGGGCGAGAGACCCAGTACTTC.

This chain uses TRBV4-2 with TRBJ2-3, with 9 bases aligning to TRBD2. The CDR3 spans 16 residues. CDR1 LGHNA and CDR2 YNFKEQ come from the germline V gene. V shed 4 bases and J 4 bases; nucleotides not matched to a gene: 9. The CDR3: CASSLNSGRSSDTQYF. For the CDR3, the DNA is TGTGCCAGCAGCCTTAATAGCGGGAGATCATCAGATACGCAGTATTTT.

The genes are TRBV30 and TRBJ1-2; perhaps TRBD1 as D (5 bases). Trimming cost V 0 bases and J 4 bases, with 9 bases left between them. The CDR3 runs 13 residues. The germline V gene has CDR1 GTSNPN and CDR2 SVGIG (reference sequence). DNA of the CDR3: TGTGCCTGGAGTGTAAGGGGACTCTATGGCTACACCTTC. This gives the protein CAWSVRGLYGYTF.

As to this clone: Since no conserved phenylalanine or tryptophan closes the CDR3, a read error is the likely cause. The limits of the CDR3 on the DNA are not certain, so only TCRdb's listed CDR3 is given. The chain has TRBV27 and TRBJ2-7; TRBD1 was called by the table and not checked on the DNA. Looked up from germline, CDR1 is MNHEY and CDR2 is SMNVEV (reference sequence). The CDR3 length equals 11 residues, ends included. The CDR3: CASGTGGDFKI.

This chain uses TRBV19 with TRBJ1-3; a weak D match, TRBD1 (5 bases). This CDR3 contains 15 residues. Germline loops: CDR1 LNHDA, CDR2 SQIVND (reference sequence). The ends were cut back, 6 bases at V and 9 bases at J, with 21 bases in the middle. The CDR3 DNA is TGTGCCAGTAGCTATGACAGTAGACAGCGTGGCACCATATATTTT. This gives the protein CASSYDSRQRGTIYF.

The V and J genes are TRBV19 and TRBJ1-5, with D maybe TRBD1 (6 bases). With 5 bases removed from V and 3 bases from J, the gap between germline ends came to 14 bases. CDR3 length: 15 amino acids. Germline values: CDR1 LNHDA, CDR2 SQIVND (reference sequence). The CDR3 protein is CASSYSGEANQPQHF. Written as DNA, the CDR3 is TGTGCCAGTAGTTACTCAGGGGAGGCCAATCAGCCCCAGCATTTT. Variable domain in full (rest from reference TRBV19 and TRBJ1-5): DGGITQSPKYLFRKEGQNVTLSCEQNLNHDAMYWYRQDPGQGLRLIYYSQIVNDFQKGDIAEGYSVSREKKESFPLTVTSAQKNPTAFYLCASSYSGEANQPQHFGDGTRLSIL.

This clone was observed a handful of times. J is TRBJ1-1 and V is TRBV4-2; D unresolved. Germline V gene data show CDR1 as LGHNA and CDR2 as YNFKEQ. With 0 bases removed from V and 0 bases from J, the gap between germline ends came to 5 bases. CDR3 length equals 14 residues. The CDR3 reads CASSQEALNTEAFF. The DNA of the CDR3 is TGTGCCAGCAGCCAAGAGGCACTGAACACTGAAGCTTTCTTT.

This clone was found once. The chain carries TRBV28 and TRBJ1-5; D is unresolved. Trimming took off 0 bases at V and 5 bases at J, with 11 bases between the two ends. This CDR3 is 15 amino acids long. Per the germline V gene, CDR1 is MDHEN and CDR2 is SYDVKM. The CDR3 bases are TGTGCCAGCAGTTTATGGGCAGAAACACATCAGCCCCAGCATTTT. Translated, it gives CASSLWAETHQPQHF.

The V call is TRBV7-3, the J call TRBJ1-6; possible D gene TRBD1, 5 bases. The CDR3 has 14 residues. Per germline, CDR1 SGHTA and CDR2 FQGTGA. V lost 2 bases and J lost 6, with 8 bases in between. CDR3 DNA sequence: TGTGCCAGCAGCTTAGGACATCTTAATTCACCCCTCCACTTT. Amino acids: CASSLGHLNSPLHF.

CDR3 loop: CASSELGYEQYF. CDR3 bases: TGTGCCAGCAGTGAATTGGGCTACGAGCAGTACTTC. V and J are TRBV2 and TRBJ2-7; D not certain. Looked up from germline, CDR1 is SNHLY and CDR2 is FYNNEI. Trimming cost V 2 bases and J 3 bases, with 5 bases left between them. The CDR3 has 12 amino acids.

The chain employs TRBV6-5 and TRBJ1-5; weak D call: TRBD1 (6 bases). The CDR3 is 11 amino acids. Germline V gives CDR1 MNHEY, CDR2 SVGAGI. V was shortened by 6 bases and J by 11 bases, with 11 bases between the two germline ends. CDR3 DNA: TGTGCCAGCAGCGAAGGGGGGTCCCAGCATTTT. Its protein is CASSEGGSQHF.

This clone was detected once. The chain uses TRBV4-1 and TRBJ1-3; D remains ambiguous. The CDR3 is made up of 13 amino acids. CDR1 and CDR2 from the germline V gene are MGHRA and YSYEKL. The V end lost 4 bases, the J end lost 3 bases, and 7 bases lay between the germline ends. CDR3 DNA sequence: TGCGCCAGCAGCCCATCGGATGGAAACACCATATATTTT. This codes for CASSPSDGNTIYF.

This clone was observed once. The V gene is TRBV9, the J gene TRBJ1-4; D may be TRBD1 (6 bases). Trimming pared 1 base from V and 0 bases from J, leaving 10 bases between. The germline V gene has CDR1 SGDLS and CDR2 YYNGEE. This CDR3 is built from 16 residues. The CDR3 DNA follows: TGTGCCAGCAGCGTACACTCAGGGGCAACTAATGAAAAACTGTTTTTT. It translates to CASSVHSGATNEKLFF.

This chain joins TRBV4-1 and TRBJ2-7, with a weak D call TRBD2 (6 bases). The CDR3 length is 15 residues. Germline assignment: CDR1 MGHRA and CDR2 YSYEKL. Deletions cut 0 bases from V and 3 bases from J, with 12 bases between. CDR3 amino acids: CASSQEEGIYYEQYF. The CDR3, as DNA: TGCGCCAGCAGCCAAGAGGAGGGGATCTACTACGAGCAGTACTTC.

The rearrangement joins TRBV27 to TRBJ2-7, with unresolved D. The CDR3 length is 13 residues. The germline CDR1 and CDR2 sequences are MNHEY and SMNVEV (reference sequence). Trimming shortened V by 2 bases and J by 4 bases, and 9 bases separated the two germline ends. CDR3 sequence reads: CASSLVPSYEQYF. CDR3 DNA: TGTGCCAGCAGTTTAGTCCCAAGTTACGAGCAGTACTTC.

The genes are TRBV5-1 and TRBJ2-7; D unclear. The CDR3 is 14 amino acids. Germline loops: CDR1 SGHRS, CDR2 YFSETQ. V lost 1 base to trimming and J lost 0 bases, with 8 bases between them. As DNA, the CDR3 is TGCGCCAGCAGCTTGCATCACAACTCCTACGAGCAGTACTTC. It encodes CASSLHHNSYEQYF.

The chain recombines TRBV5-1 with TRBJ2-7, with a weak D call TRBD1 (6 bases). V dropped 4 bases and J dropped 2 bases, with 10 bases sitting between them. The CDR3 is made up of 13 amino acids. Per germline, CDR1 SGHRS and CDR2 YFSETQ. CDR3 sequence: CASSAGQTYEQYF. In DNA, the CDR3 is TGCGCCAGCAGCGCCGGACAGACCTACGAGCAGTACTTC.